This TCR beta chain was sequenced for a study of T-cell reconstitution after alpha-beta-depleted transplantation in children. Molecular barcoding with unique molecular identifiers was used for the TCRbeta library. Each CDR3 protein is one row after TCRdb ran MiXCR on the PCR reads. The sample carries about 980,000 distinct CDR3 sequences, under 30% recorded once. Germline V gives CDR1 MNHNS, CDR2 SASEGT. V shed 5 bases, J shed 4 bases, and the junction held 6 bases outside the gene matches. The CDR3 is 14 residues long. This clonotype was seen ten or more times. The clonotype was recovered from a boy under three years old who had a stem cell transplant for SCID, so the T cells may come from the graft donor. The genes are TRBV6-1 and TRBJ2-3, with 7 bases that match TRBD2. This specimen consisted of PBMCs, mostly from graft donor cells, obtained 360 days after TCRalphabeta/CD19-depleted stem cell transplant. The CDR3 protein is CASSPLRGADTQYF. CDR3 DNA sequence: TGTGCCAGCAGTCCCCTACGGGGGGCAGATACGCAGTATTTT.